The entry below describes one T cell receptor (beta chain). The antigen is undetermined. This entry is derived from a study of PD-1 blockade in classical Hodgkin lymphoma. Whole-study results and caveats: Reported baseline diversity: healthy donors highest, relapsed/refractory patients lowest. CD4+ but not CD8+ TCR diversity rose significantly by C4D1. Exclusion removed patients who began nivolumab under 1 year after ASCT.

Relapse was seen in all patients after autologous stem cell transplantation, and brentuximab vedotin exposure was variable. Best response was recorded as complete response, partial response or progressive disease. This CDR3 spans 13 amino acids. CDR1 and CDR2 from the germline V gene are SQVTM and ANQGSEA. V dropped 7 bases and J dropped 1; count of bases not matched to a gene: 3. Clones were read by immunoSEQ multiplex PCR, and TCRdb kept only the in-frame ones, dropping some. The sample records tens of thousands of clones, more than 70% being singletons. This receptor was identified in a human donor with classical Hodgkin lymphoma. The rearrangement links TRBV29-1 to TRBJ2-1; 8 bases fit TRBD1. This sample comprised peripheral blood mononuclear cells (PBMCs), obtained at baseline. CDR3 coding DNA: TGCAGCGCTGGACAGGGATCCTACAATGAGCAGTTCTTC. It translates to CSAGQGSYNEQFF.